These T cell receptor beta chains were read from a single sample in a study of blood T cell repertoires in COVID-19. The assay was immunoSEQ multiplex PCR, and TCRdb's table has in-frame clones only and misses some. This table has over 25,000 clones, 90% appearing once. Specimen: peripheral blood. All receptors come from a woman aged 55-70 years with active COVID-19. CDR3s include the opening cysteine and the closing phenylalanine or tryptophan. A D gene is named only where the DNA matches it firmly. Clone size appears in some rows only: once, few, many, or a class for an expanded clone.

d_call clone_size j_call v_call cdr3_nt cdr3_aa
TRBD1 - TRBJ1-6 TRBV5-1 TGCGCCAGCAGCATACAGACAGGGGCCAATTCACCCCTCCACTTT CASSIQTGANSPLHF
- - TRBJ2-7 TRBV5-4 TGTGCCAGCAGCCTCGCTAGTATTCCCTACGAGCAGTACTTC CASSLASIPYEQYF
TRBD1 - TRBJ2-5 TRBV7-9 TGTGCCAGCAGCTTCTCCGGGACAGGGGGCCGGGAGACCCAGTACTTC CASSFSGTGGRETQYF
TRBD1 - TRBJ1-2 TRBV5-1 TGCGCCAGCAGCGAGGGGACAGGGGTTCGTGCGGGTGGCTACACCTTC CASSEGTGVRAGGYTF
- - TRBJ1-6 TRBV4-1 TGCGCCAGCAGCCAAGTTCCGAGGGCCCCTAATTCACCCCTCCACTTT CASSQVPRAPNSPLHF
TRBD2 - TRBJ2-5 TRBV11-1 TGTGCCAGCAGCTTAGCGGGACTAGTATTAGAGACCCAGTACTTC CASSLAGLVLETQYF
- - TRBJ1-1 TRBV4-1 TGCGCCAGCAGCCAATTTACCGGGGTCACTGAAGCTTTCTTT CASSQFTGVTEAFF
- - TRBJ1-5 TRBV28 TGTGCCAGTGGGGGTTGGGGGGGTGGCAATCAGCCCCAGCATTTT CASGGWGGGNQPQHF
- - TRBJ1-1 TRBV5-5 TGTGCCAGCAGCCTGCGACAGAGACCCGAAGCTTTCTTT CASSLRQRPEAFF
- - TRBJ2-5 TRBV28 TGTGCCAGCAGTCCCCAGGGAGGAGAGACCCAGTACTTC CASSPQGGETQYF
- - TRBJ2-1 TRBV6-6 TGTGCCAGCAGTTATGTCCTCAATGAGCAGTTCTTC CASSYVLNEQFF
- - TRBJ2-2 TRBV6-4 TGTGCCAGCAGTGACTTGGGACTTGAAAACACCGGGGAGCTGTTTTTT CASSDLGLENTGELFF
TRBD2 - TRBJ2-1 TRBV4-1 TGCGCCAGCAGCCAAGTTAGCGGGATTAACAATGAGCAGTTCTTC CASSQVSGINNEQFF
TRBD2 - TRBJ2-1 TRBV11-2 TGTGCCAGCAGCCTAGGCTCTAGCGGACGTTACAATGAGCAGTTCTTC CASSLGSSGRYNEQFF
TRBD1 medium-sized TRBJ2-7 TRBV7-8 TGTGCCAGCAGCAAAACCGGGACAGGGGGCTACGACGAGCAGTACTTC CASSKTGTGGYDEQYF
TRBD2 - TRBJ2-3 TRBV10-3 TGTGCCATCCTCGCTAGCGGTAGCACAGATACGCAGTATTTT CAILASGSTDTQYF
TRBD2 - TRBJ2-3 TRBV28 TGTGCCAGCAGGGGGACTAGCGGGGCCCGCACAGATACGCAGTATTTT CASRGTSGARTDTQYF
TRBD2 - TRBJ2-5 TRBV3-1/TRBV3-2 TGTGCCAGCAGCCCAGGGACTAGCGGAGAGGTGGAGACCCAGTACTTC CASSPGTSGEVETQYF
- - TRBJ2-7 TRBV21-1 TGTGCCAGCAGCAAATTGGTCTCTCAGGGGGCCTTCCCCTACGAGCAGTACTTC CASSKLVSQGAFPYEQYF
TRBD1 - TRBJ2-5 TRBV19 TGTGCCAGTGTGGACAGGGGTCAAGAAGAGACCCAGTACTTC CASVDRGQEETQYF
TRBD2 - TRBJ2-5 TRBV28 TGTGCCAGCAGTTTCCGTTCCGGGGGGGAAGAGACCCAGTACTTC CASSFRSGGEETQYF
TRBD2 - TRBJ2-5 TRBV2 TGTGCCAGCAGCGCGCTAGCGGGAGGTGGCGGGACCCAGTACTTC CASSALAGGGGTQYF
- once TRBJ2-3 TRBV5-6 TGTGCCAGCAGTCTGGGGGCGGGAGCTGGGACAGATACGCAGTATTTT CASSLGAGAGTDTQYF
- - TRBJ2-7 TRBV7-9 TGTGCCAGCAGTCGACGGACATCAGCCTCGTACGAGCAGTACTTC CASSRRTSASYEQYF
- - TRBJ2-5 TRBV11-2 TGTGCCAGCAGCCCTCGTCAGGAGACCCAGTACTTC CASSPRQETQYF
TRBD1 - TRBJ1-4 TRBV5-4 TGTGCCAGCAGCTCGAACCCGGGACAGGGGAATGAAAAACTGTTTTTT CASSSNPGQGNEKLFF
- once TRBJ2-7 TRBV6-6 TGTGCCAGCAGTTACCCCCCCCGCGAGCAGTACTTC CASSYPPREQYF
TRBD2 - TRBJ2-3 TRBV27 TGTGCCAGCAGTTTATCTTCTCCGCCTAGCGGGAGAGGAGATACGCAGTATTTT CASSLSSPPSGRGDTQYF
- once TRBJ2-1 TRBV6-2/TRBV6-3 TGTGCCAGCAGTTACCTCACCGGGCTAGCGCAATACAATGAGCAGTTCTTC CASSYLTGLAQYNEQFF
TRBD2 - TRBJ2-3 TRBV7-2 TGTGCCAGCAGCTTAGACGGTAGCGGGGGATATACGCAGTATTTT CASSLDGSGGYTQYF
TRBD1 - TRBJ1-4 TRBV27 TGTGCCAGCAGTCCCCCGGGACAGGGGAGTGAAAAACTGTTTTTT CASSPPGQGSEKLFF